This TCR beta chain was sequenced during a study of blood T cell repertoires in COVID-19 (dated by TCRdb to 2020 to 2022). In the study overall: Samples covering the acute and convalescent phases of COVID-19 were provided by collaborators in the United States, Italy and Spain. The prospective study material was composed of cDNA or gDNA derived from T cells, B-cell-depleted T cells, or PBMCs. Deeply sampled blood TCRbeta repertoires from subjects exposed to, actively infected with, or recovered from COVID-19 were included in the dataset. The repertoires were made available in a free public database intended to serve as a resource for research on the immune response to SARS-CoV-2. Samples were obtained from the ongoing ImmuneRACE study (first 160 participants) and from over 1,000 subjects provided by 6 global collaborators. The sample metadata nearly always contained a de-identified subject ID, COVID-19 status, age in years and sex. HLA class I and class II types, where available, came from metadata supplied by the sample provider rather than from assay-based typing.

General study outcomes and caveats: How much clinical and demographic metadata was included differed by source and by participant, and the metadata was provided uncurated.

TCRbeta CDR3 regions were amplified from genomic DNA using the immunoSEQ Assay, a bias-controlled multiplex PCR. Processing in the source paper ran as follows. Within the assay, amplification of reference gene primers was used to estimate how many nucleated cells each sample contained. To quantify the absolute abundance of each unique TCRbeta CDR3 rearrangement, sequence reads were collapsed and filtered. For each sample, productive Simpson clonality was calculated as the square root of Simpson's diversity index across productive rearrangements. TCRdb's version of the immuneACCESS table is confined to in-frame rearrangements and falls short of the full clone set. An unresolved V gene accounts for under half of the shortfall where checked; the remainder is of unknown origin. V, J and clone size derive from that table, while D and trimming were established from the DNA sequence. The sample table holds roughly 150,000 clones, of which around four fifths were seen once. In total, the top ten clones hold 3.5% to 4.5% of the sample.

Whole blood was collected in K2EDTA tubes by collaborating institutions according to the institutions' own protocols. Collaborator samples were shipped for TCRbeta analysis as frozen whole blood, isolated PBMCs, or DNA extracted from either sample type. V loses 4 bases, J loses 8 bases, and the germline ends lie 8 bases apart. Taken from the germline V gene (reference sequence), the CDR1 and CDR2 loops are SEHNR and FQNEAQ. The CDR3 goes from the cysteine to the phenylalanine over 12 residues. The sequence is cut down to CDR3 DNA, 36 bases in frame from base 1. This clone was seen only once. This clone's antigen is unknown. Base qualities were left out, and no much larger clone turns up one base away.

Material: peripheral blood. The rearranged segments are TRBV7-9 and TRBJ1-4; the D gene is not confidently resolved. The sequence was obtained from a woman of 80 years or more with acute or convalescent COVID-19. For the CDR3, the sequence is CASSSPGEKLFF. The DNA reads TGTGCCAGCAGCTCCCCCGGGGAAAAACTGTTTTTT.